Sequencing of this T cell receptor beta chain was carried out in a study of blood T cell repertoires in COVID-19. Study-wide background: Some COVID-19 samples were acute and others convalescent; all came from the United States, Italy and Spain. Sources were T cells, B-cell-depleted T cells, or PBMCs; the material itself was cDNA or gDNA.

V lost 1 base to trimming and J lost 4 bases; unmatched junction nucleotides: 4. Germline V gene sequence: CDR1 MGHRA, CDR2 YSYEKL. This CDR3 is built from 15 residues. TCRdb keeps only in-frame clones here, not all; method: immunoSEQ multiplex PCR. This sample has about 70,000 clones; around 91% occur once, and the top ten carry 8.5%. V usage is TRBV4-1 and J usage is TRBJ1-1, with TRBD1 matching 9 bases. Sequenced input: peripheral blood. This receptor was obtained from a human donor in a cohort sampled during active COVID-19. The CDR3 spells CASSQVQGASTEAFF. The CDR3 DNA sequence: TGCGCCAGCAGCCAAGTACAGGGGGCGAGCACTGAAGCTTTCTTT.